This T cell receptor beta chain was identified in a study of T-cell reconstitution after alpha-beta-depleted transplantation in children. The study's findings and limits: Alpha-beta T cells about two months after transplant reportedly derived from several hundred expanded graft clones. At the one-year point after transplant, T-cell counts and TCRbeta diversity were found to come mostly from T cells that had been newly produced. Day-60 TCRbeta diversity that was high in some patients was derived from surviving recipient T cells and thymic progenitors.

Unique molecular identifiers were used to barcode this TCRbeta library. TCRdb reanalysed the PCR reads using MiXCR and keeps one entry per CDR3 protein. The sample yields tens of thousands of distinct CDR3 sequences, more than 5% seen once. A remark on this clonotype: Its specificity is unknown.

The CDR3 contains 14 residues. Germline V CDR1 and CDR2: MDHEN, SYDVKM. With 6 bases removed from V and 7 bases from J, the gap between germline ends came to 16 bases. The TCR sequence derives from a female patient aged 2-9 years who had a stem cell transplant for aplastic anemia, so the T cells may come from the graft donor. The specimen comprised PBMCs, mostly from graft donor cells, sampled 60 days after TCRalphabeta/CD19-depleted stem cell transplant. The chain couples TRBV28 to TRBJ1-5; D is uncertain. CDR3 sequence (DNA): TGTGCCAGCAGCCCTCTCCGGGTGGAACAGCCCCAGCATTTT. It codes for CASSPLRVEQPQHF.